This is a list of T cell receptor beta chains from one sample in a study of graft-versus-host responses after intestinal transplantation. Antigen specificity for these receptors is unknown. Using immunoSEQ multiplex PCR, the repertoire was profiled, and TCRdb retains in-frame clones only, with some absent. This table has some 110,000 clones, roughly nine tenths appearing once. Sequences were derived from unstimulated CD4+ T cells sorted from spleen or lymph node cells, sampled before intestinal transplant. These receptor sequences come from a human donor who received an intestinal transplant. Both conserved end residues are part of each CDR3. Each record gives: clone size, D gene, V gene, J gene, CDR3 protein, CDR3 DNA. D genes are given only for firm matches. Clone size appears in some rows only: once, few, many, or a class for an expanded clone.

NA	NA	TRBV28	TRBJ2-7	CASSLWVWGNYEQYF	TGTGCCAGCAGTTTGTGGGTCTGGGGGAACTACGAGCAGTACTTC
once	TRBD2	TRBV28	TRBJ2-1	CASSAPAGGAVEQFF	TGTGCCAGCAGCGCCCCAGCGGGAGGCGCGGTTGAGCAGTTCTTC
NA	TRBD2	TRBV7-2	TRBJ2-3	CASRPFFSGRADTQYF	TGTGCCAGCAGGCCCTTTTTTAGCGGGAGAGCAGATACGCAGTATTTT
NA	TRBD1	TRBV11-2	TRBJ1-1	CASSISGGLTEAFF	TGTGCCAGCAGCATATCAGGGGGGCTGACTGAAGCTTTCTTT
NA	TRBD2	TRBV7-9	TRBJ2-1	CASSLTLRGGGEQFF	TGTGCCAGCAGCTTAACCCTTCGCGGGGGGGGAGAGCAGTTCTTC
NA	TRBD1	TRBV6-5	TRBJ1-1	CASSAQGAKEAFF	TGTGCCAGCAGTGCCCAGGGGGCTAAGGAAGCTTTCTTT
NA	NA	TRBV2	TRBJ1-5	CASSPHPAFGNQPQHF	TGTGCCAGCAGTCCACACCCGGCATTCGGCAATCAGCCCCAGCATTTT
once	TRBD2	TRBV5-1	TRBJ2-2	CASAGLDRTGELFF	TGCGCCAGCGCCGGACTAGATCGGACCGGGGAGCTGTTTTTT
NA	TRBD2	TRBV6-6	TRBJ2-3	CASIPLAGGTDTQYF	TGTGCCAGCATACCCCTAGCGGGGGGCACAGATACGCAGTATTTT
NA	NA	TRBV5-1	TRBJ2-7	CASSLSRVAGLLGEQYF	TGCGCCAGCAGCTTGTCCAGGGTCGCGGGACTTCTCGGCGAGCAGTACTTC
NA	TRBD2	TRBV7-9	TRBJ2-1	CASSFSSGIDYDSYNEQFF	TGTGCCAGCAGCTTTTCAAGCGGGATCGACTATGACTCCTACAATGAGCAGTTCTTC
once	TRBD1	TRBV7-4	TRBJ1-5	CASSPLMGQGVPYSNQPQHF	TGTGCCAGCAGCCCACTCATGGGACAGGGGGTACCCTATAGCAATCAGCCCCAGCATTTT
NA	NA	TRBV5-1	TRBJ2-7	CASSPGSTYEQYF	TGCGCCAGCAGCCCTGGGTCCACCTACGAGCAGTACTTC
NA	TRBD1	TRBV10-2	TRBJ1-2	CASSEPTGRYGYTF	TGCGCCAGCAGTGAGCCGACAGGGAGGTACGGCTACACCTTC
NA	NA	TRBV7-9	TRBJ2-7	CASSLEWVRGGEQYF	TGTGCCAGCAGCTTAGAATGGGTCAGGGGAGGCGAGCAGTACTTC
NA	TRBD1	TRBV27	TRBJ1-6	CASSADRATYNSPLHF	TGTGCCAGCAGTGCGGACAGGGCTACCTATAATTCACCCCTCCACTTT
NA	TRBD1	TRBV6-1	TRBJ2-7	CASTLTGTGSYEQYF	TGTGCCAGCACTCTGACCGGGACAGGCTCCTACGAGCAGTACTTC
NA	NA	TRBV6-1	TRBJ2-1	CASMALGNEQFF	TGTGCCAGCATGGCCCTTGGGAATGAGCAGTTCTTC